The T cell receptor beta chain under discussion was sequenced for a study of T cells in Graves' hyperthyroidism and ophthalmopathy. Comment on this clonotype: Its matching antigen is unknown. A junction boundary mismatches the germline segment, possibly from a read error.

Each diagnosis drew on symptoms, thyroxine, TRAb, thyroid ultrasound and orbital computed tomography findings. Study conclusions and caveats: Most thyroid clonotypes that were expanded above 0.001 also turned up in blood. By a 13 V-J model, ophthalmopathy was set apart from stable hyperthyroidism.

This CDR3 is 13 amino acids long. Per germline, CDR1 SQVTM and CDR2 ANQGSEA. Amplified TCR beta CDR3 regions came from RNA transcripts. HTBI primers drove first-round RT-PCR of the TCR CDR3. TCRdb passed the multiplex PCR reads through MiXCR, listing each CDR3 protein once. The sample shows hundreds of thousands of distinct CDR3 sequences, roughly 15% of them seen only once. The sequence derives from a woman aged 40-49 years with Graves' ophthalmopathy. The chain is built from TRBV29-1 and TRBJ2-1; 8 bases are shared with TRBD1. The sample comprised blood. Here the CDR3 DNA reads TGCAGCGCCCGGGACAGGTCCTACAATGAGCAATTCTTC. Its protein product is CSARDRSYNEQFF.